This entry is about one T cell receptor (beta chain). Its recognized antigen is unknown. No much larger clone is present one base from it, and per-base qualities are unavailable. The immunoSEQ kit was used, according to the manufacturer's recommendations, to generate TCR beta libraries from genomic DNA. Library preparation used a first multiplex PCR with proprietary primers, then a second PCR adding unique barcodes, with bead cleanups after each round. Each sample batch included a kit-provided positive control reaction and a negative control reaction. The final libraries were assessed on an Agilent 4200 TapeStation D1000 ScreenTape, pooled by volume, and quantified by qPCR. Sequencing was performed on an Illumina NextSeq500 using a MidOutput 150-cycle cartridge, with 156 Read1 cycles, 15 Index1 cycles, and the kit custom primers. The pooled library was loaded at approximately 0.99 pM, and roughly 20% PhiX control was spiked in. From the authors' description of their analysis: Vendor-processed data were analyzed in R, and a clonotype was defined as all T cells sharing the same CDR3 nucleotide sequence. For clone abundance analyses, frequencies were normalized to the 10,000 most abundant clones per sample. Public T cell clones, which averaged fewer than five per sample, were removed prior to analysis. Tumor-enriched and baseline blood-enriched clonotypes were defined by at least a 32-fold difference in abundance between compartments. A beta-binomial differential abundance model was applied to find clonotypes that expanded or contracted between blood time points. Tumor-blood repertoire similarity was measured with the Baroni-Urbani and Buser coefficient, and groups were compared using two-tailed Wilcoxon tests in R. The table was pulled from immuneACCESS by TCRdb, which kept in-frame rearrangements only. Such tables lose some clones; where checked, under half of the loss comes from unresolved V genes, and the rest has no known cause. V and J calls and clone size are as listed in that table; D and trimming were resolved from the DNA. This sample comprises some 130,000 clones, more than 80% of them detected only once. Of the sample, approximately 2% is held by the ten largest clones.

Explained via the paper, the time point label denotes: blood 2 weeks post-SBRT. This sample's treatment or condition label indicates: 15 Gy SBRT to primary tumor, nephrectomy 4 weeks later. To follow tumor-enriched clonotypes, serial peripheral blood was collected from radiation-treated patients at baseline and at 2 weeks and 4 weeks after SBRT. Every patient's renal cell carcinoma showed clear cell pathology. The QIAamp DNA Blood Mini Kit (Qiagen) was used to prepare genomic DNA for TCR sequencing. Samples were included in the analyses only if all quality control checks were passed. Reading the germline V gene gives CDR1 MDHEN and CDR2 SYDVKM. The CDR3 has 12 amino acids, counting the end cysteine and phenylalanine. The sequence is cut down to CDR3 DNA, 36 bases in frame from base 1. V is cut back by 5 bases and J by 10 bases, with 7 bases in the junction unmatched. This sample was taken from a study of radiation and T cells in renal cell carcinoma (dated by TCRdb to 2019 to 2021). With regard to the full study: Samples were obtained from a clinical trial, in which 15 Gy stereotactic body radiation therapy was delivered to primary renal cell carcinomas and nephrectomy was performed 4 weeks later. In total, approximately 53 samples, comprising 26 tumors and some 27 peripheral blood samples, were subjected to TCR beta sequencing. Across all 50 or so samples, 4,016,671 unique CDR3 nucleotide sequences, encoding around 2.4 million unique CDR3 amino acid sequences, were identified. Paper-wide results and their limitations: Because pretreatment tumor biopsies were not available, the baseline intratumoral presence of clonotypes could not be determined. Tracking of blood repertoire dynamics stopped at about 27 days after treatment, with no follow-up past that point. In blood, the top tumor clonotypes increased from baseline to 2 weeks after radiation and then shrank by 4 weeks, which suggests a temporary expansion of tumor-resident clones. With a single-armed trial design, the study had no way to address how radiation dose or scheduling affects the TCR repertoire.

The chain is made from TRBV28 and TRBJ1-1; 7 junctional bases match TRBD1. This sequence originates from a woman in her fifties or sixties with renal cell carcinoma. Here the sequenced sample was blood, taken from a patient whose treatment included radiotherapy and nephrectomy. This receptor carries the CDR3 CASSIRQGPAFF. The DNA sequence is as follows: TGTGCCAGCAGTATTCGACAGGGTCCAGCTTTCTTT.